The subject of this entry is one TCR beta chain. The sample originates from a study of blood T cell repertoires in COVID-19. CDR1 is SGHVS and CDR2 is FNYEAQ in the germline V gene. V shed 3 bases and J shed 6 bases, with 18 bases lying between them. CDR3 length equals 15 residues. As handled by the study authors: How many nucleated cells were present was estimated from reference gene primer amplification. The assay was immunoSEQ multiplex PCR, and TCRdb's table has in-frame clones only and misses some. V and J calls and clone size are given by that table; D and trimming were obtained from the DNA. The data contain approximately 270,000 clones, approximately 88% of them singletons.

The V gene is TRBV7-6, the J gene TRBJ2-7; D uncertain. The sample consisted of peripheral blood. This TCR came from a woman aged 25 to 45 with COVID-19, enrolled during active disease. The CDR3 protein is CASSLGSPLVGEQYF. Written as DNA, the CDR3 is TGTGCCAGCAGCTTGGGCAGTCCCCTTGTGGGCGAGCAGTACTTC.